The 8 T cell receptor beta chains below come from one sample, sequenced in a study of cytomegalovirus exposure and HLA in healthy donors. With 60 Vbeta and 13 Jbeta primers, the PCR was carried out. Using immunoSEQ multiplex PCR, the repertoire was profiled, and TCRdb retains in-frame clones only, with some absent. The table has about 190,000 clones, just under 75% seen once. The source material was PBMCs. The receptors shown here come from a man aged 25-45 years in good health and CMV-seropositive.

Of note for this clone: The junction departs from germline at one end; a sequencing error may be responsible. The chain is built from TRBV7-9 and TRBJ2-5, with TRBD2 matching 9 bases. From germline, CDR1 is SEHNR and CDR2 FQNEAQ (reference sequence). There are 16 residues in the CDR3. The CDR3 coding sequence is TGTTCCAGCAGCTCTATCCTAGCGGGGTCAGGAGAGACCCAGTACTTC. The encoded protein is CSSSSILAGSGETQYF.

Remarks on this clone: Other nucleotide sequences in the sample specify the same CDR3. The chain's CDR3 is CASSLSPGGAPYEQYF. CDR3 bases: TGTGCCAGCAGCTTATCGCCCGGGGGAGCTCCCTACGAGCAGTACTTC. V is TRBV5-5 and J is TRBJ2-7; possible D gene TRBD2, 6 bases. The germline V gene has CDR1 SGHKS and CDR2 YYEKEE (reference sequence). V was trimmed by 2 bases and J by 2 bases, leaving 17 bases between them. The CDR3 contains 16 residues.

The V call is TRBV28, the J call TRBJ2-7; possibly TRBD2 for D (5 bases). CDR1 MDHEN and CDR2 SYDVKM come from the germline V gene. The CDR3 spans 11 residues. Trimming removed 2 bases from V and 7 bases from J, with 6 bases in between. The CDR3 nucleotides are TGTGCCAGCAGTTTAACTAGTGAGCAGTACTTC. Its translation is CASSLTSEQYF.

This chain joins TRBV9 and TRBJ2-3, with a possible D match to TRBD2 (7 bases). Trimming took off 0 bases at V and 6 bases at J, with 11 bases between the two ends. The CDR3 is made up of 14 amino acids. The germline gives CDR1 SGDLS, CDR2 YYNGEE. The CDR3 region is CASSVGGGRDTQYF. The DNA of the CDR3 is TGTGCCAGCAGCGTAGGCGGGGGCAGGGATACGCAGTATTTT.

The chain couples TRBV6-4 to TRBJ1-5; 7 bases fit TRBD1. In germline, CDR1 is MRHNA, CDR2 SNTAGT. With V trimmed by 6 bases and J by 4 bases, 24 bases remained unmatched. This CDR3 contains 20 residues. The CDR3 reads CASRSRGTAFLFKMNQPQHF. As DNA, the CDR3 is TGTGCCAGCAGATCGCGAGGGACAGCTTTCCTTTTTAAGATGAATCAGCCCCAGCATTTT.

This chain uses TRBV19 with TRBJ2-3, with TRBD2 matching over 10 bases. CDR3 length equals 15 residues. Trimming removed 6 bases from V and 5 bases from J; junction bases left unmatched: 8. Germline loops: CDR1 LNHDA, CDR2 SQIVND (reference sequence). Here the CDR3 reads CASSGSGRAEDTQYF. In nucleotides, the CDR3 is TGTGCCAGTAGCGGAAGCGGGAGGGCCGAAGATACGCAGTATTTT. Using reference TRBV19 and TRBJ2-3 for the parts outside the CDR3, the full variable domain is DGGITQSPKYLFRKEGQNVTLSCEQNLNHDAMYWYRQDPGQGLRLIYYSQIVNDFQKGDIAEGYSVSREKKESFPLTVTSAQKNPTAFYLCASSGSGRAEDTQYFGPGTRLTVL.

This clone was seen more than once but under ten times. The CDR3 DNA is TGCGCCAGCAGCTTGGCAGGTCTTAGCTCCTACAATGAGCAGTTCTTC. It specifies CASSLAGLSSYNEQFF. The rearrangement uses TRBV5-1 and TRBJ2-1; D not resolved. Between the trimmed V and J ends, which lost 0 bases and 0 bases, there was a span of 10 bases. Germline V gene lookup returns CDR1 SGHRS and CDR2 YFSETQ. This CDR3 contains 16 residues.

The CDR3 reads CASSGAGEGTGNTIYF. Here the CDR3 DNA reads TGTGCCAGCAGCGGGGCAGGGGAAGGAACTGGAAACACCATATATTTT. This sequence joins TRBV7-2 and TRBJ1-3, with D tentatively TRBD1 (6 bases). Germline-derived CDR1 and CDR2 are SGHTA and FQGNSA. This CDR3 is built from 16 residues. V lost 5 bases and J 2 bases, leaving 16 bases between the germline ends.